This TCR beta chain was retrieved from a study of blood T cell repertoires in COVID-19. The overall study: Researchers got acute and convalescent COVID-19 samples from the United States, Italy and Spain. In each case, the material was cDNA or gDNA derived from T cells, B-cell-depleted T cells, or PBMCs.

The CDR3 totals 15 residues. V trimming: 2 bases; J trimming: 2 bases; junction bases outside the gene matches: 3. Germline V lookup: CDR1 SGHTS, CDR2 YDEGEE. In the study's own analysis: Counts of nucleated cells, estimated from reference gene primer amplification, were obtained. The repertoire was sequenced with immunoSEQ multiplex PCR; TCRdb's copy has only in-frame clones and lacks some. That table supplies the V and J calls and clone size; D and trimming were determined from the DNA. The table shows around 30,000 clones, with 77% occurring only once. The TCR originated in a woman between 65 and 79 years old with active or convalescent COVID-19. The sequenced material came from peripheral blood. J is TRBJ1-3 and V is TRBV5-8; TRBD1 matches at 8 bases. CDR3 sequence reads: CASSLPGGAGNTIYF. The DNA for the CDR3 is TGTGCCAGCAGCTTACCAGGGGGCGCTGGAAACACCATATATTTT.